This passage covers 28 T cell receptor beta chains from one sample sequenced in a study of T cell responses to AZD1222 COVID-19 vaccine. TCRdb's table, derived via immunoSEQ multiplex PCR, lists solely in-frame clones and lacks some. The table has 200,000 or so clones, roughly 92% seen once. The starting material was peripheral blood, obtained 28 days after the second AZD1222 dose. These receptor sequences come from an adult who received the AZD1222 COVID-19 vaccine.

This chain connects TRBV5-5 to TRBJ1-5; D unclear. The CDR3 has 14 residues. The V end lost 2 bases, the J end lost 1 base, and 7 bases lay between the germline ends. In germline, CDR1 is SGHKS, CDR2 YYEKEE (reference sequence). CDR3 nucleotide sequence: TGTGCCAGCAGCTTCCTGGAAAGCAATCAGCCCCAGCATTTT. The encoded protein is CASSFLESNQPQHF.

This clone was seen once. The chain links TRBV7-9 to TRBJ2-3; D may be TRBD2 (5 bases). Looked up from germline, CDR1 is SEHNR and CDR2 is FQNEAQ (reference sequence). This CDR3 region has 14 residues. V was clipped by 4 bases and J by 2 bases, with 10 bases between them. This CDR3 is CASSYGLHTDTQYF. In DNA form, the CDR3 reads TGTGCCAGCAGCTACGGACTGCACACAGATACGCAGTATTTT.

This chain connects TRBV7-9 to TRBJ1-1; D is unclear. CDR1 is SEHNR and CDR2 is FQNEAQ in the germline V gene (reference sequence). With 3 bases removed from V and 2 bases from J, the gap between germline ends came to 16 bases. CDR3 length: 16 amino acids. The CDR3 nucleotides read TGTGCCAGCAGCTTGAGTCCCGGGGAGGCCAACACTGAAGCTTTCTTT. Translated, it gives CASSLSPGEANTEAFF.

The gene calls are TRBV6-2 or TRBV6-3 and TRBJ2-5; 8 bases are a match to TRBD2. V gave up 4 bases and J gave up 5 bases; unmatched junction bases: 15. This CDR3 comprises 17 residues. The germline V gene encodes CDR1 MNHEY and CDR2 SVGEGT. The CDR3 DNA reads as TGTGCCAGCAGTTGGGATCCGGGACTAGATCTCTGGGAGACCCAGTACTTC. Amino acids: CASSWDPGLDLWETQYF.

This rearrangement joins TRBV28 to TRBJ1-2; perhaps TRBD1 as D (5 bases). V was trimmed by 10 bases and J by 0 bases, leaving 15 bases between them. CDR1 MDHEN and CDR2 SYDVKM come from the germline V gene. The CDR3 loop spans 14 amino acids. In DNA, the CDR3 is TGTGCCACGGGGGAGGCAACAGCTAACTATGGCTACACCTTC. Amino acid sequence: CATGEATANYGYTF.

As regards this clone: Sequence at one end of the junction differs from germline and may be a read error. V gene TRBV6-5 combines with J gene TRBJ1-2; tentatively, D is TRBD1 (5 bases). The germline gives CDR1 MNHEY, CDR2 SVGAGI. The CDR3 covers 13 residues. CDR3 sequence (DNA): TGTGCCGGCAGGGACCCCTCCAGAAATGGCTACACCTTC. Its protein product is CAGRDPSRNGYTF.

The chain recombines TRBV6-5 with TRBJ1-2; D is undetermined. Trimming took 0 bases from V and 4 from J, leaving 6 bases between them. Germline V gene sequence: CDR1 MNHEY, CDR2 SVGAGI. The CDR3 consists of 13 residues. The CDR3 DNA reads as TGTGCCAGCAGTTACTCCTACAGCTATGGCTACACCTTC. This codes for CASSYSYSYGYTF.

V usage is TRBV7-9 and J usage is TRBJ2-7; unclear D gene. Per the germline V gene, CDR1 is SEHNR and CDR2 is FQNEAQ (reference sequence). V lost 8 bases and J lost 4, with 15 bases in between. There are 13 residues in the CDR3. Here the CDR3 DNA reads TGTGCCAGCGGCGGAGAAAGGGTTTACGAGCAGTACTTC. Translation: CASGGERVYEQYF.

The chain has TRBV29-1 and TRBJ1-3; no reliable D call. The V end lost 6 bases, the J end lost 0 bases, and 12 bases lay between the germline ends. CDR1 is SQVTM and CDR2 is ANQGSEA in the germline V gene. This CDR3 is 14 amino acids long. The CDR3 here is CSVTDPSSGNTIYF. The CDR3 nucleotides are TGCAGCGTCACGGACCCGAGCTCTGGAAACACCATATATTTT.

The chain joins TRBV28 to TRBJ2-5; D is ambiguous. The CDR3 is 11 amino acids. The germline V and J ends were trimmed by 3 bases and 7 bases, with 6 bases remaining between them. CDR1 is MDHEN, CDR2 SYDVKM, per germline. The CDR3 nucleotides are TGTGCCAGCAGTTTCGTAGGGACCCAGTACTTC. This translates into CASSFVGTQYF.

The chain carries TRBV19 and TRBJ1-1; 10 bases are shared with TRBD1. The CDR3 extends over 16 amino acids. Germline V CDR1 and CDR2: LNHDA, SQIVND (reference sequence). With V trimmed by 2 bases and J by 2 bases, 5 bases remained unmatched. The CDR3 sequence: CASSIRSTGGNTEAFF. As DNA, the CDR3 is TGTGCCAGTAGTATAAGGTCGACAGGGGGCAACACTGAAGCTTTCTTT.

This chain connects TRBV7-9 to TRBJ2-7; tentatively, D is TRBD1 (6 bases). Germline V gene lookup returns CDR1 SEHNR and CDR2 FQNEAQ (reference sequence). The CDR3 spans 18 residues. The V and J ends lost 4 bases and 1 base respectively, with 23 bases between them. CDR3 loop: CASSSTKFRTAMSYEQYF. In DNA form, the CDR3 reads TGTGCCAGCAGCTCCACTAAGTTTAGGACAGCGATGTCCTACGAGCAGTACTTC.

The V and J genes are TRBV15 and TRBJ2-7; 8 nucleotides agree with TRBD1. Looked up from germline, CDR1 is LNHNV and CDR2 is YYDKDF (reference sequence). V shed 5 bases and J 2 bases; nucleotides not matched to a gene: 5. This CDR3 has 14 amino acids. CDR3 sequence reads: CATSGDRGTYEQYF. CDR3 coding DNA: TGTGCCACCAGCGGCGACAGGGGAACCTACGAGCAGTACTTC.

This clone has only a few counts. The CDR3 loop reads CASSQGSGQGRSPLHF. The DNA for the CDR3 is TGCGCCAGCAGCCAGGGATCGGGACAGGGCAGATCACCCCTCCACTTT. This chain links TRBV4-1 with TRBJ1-6; 9 bases are a match to TRBD1. The germline gives CDR1 MGHRA, CDR2 YSYEKL. This CDR3 is 16 amino acids long. V shed 3 bases and J 10 bases; nucleotides not matched to a gene: 10.

J is TRBJ2-1 and V is TRBV14; 14 positions agree with TRBD2. The J segment lost 0 bases and the V segment lost 2 bases, leaving 9 bases of the junction unmatched. Germline V gives CDR1 SGHDN, CDR2 FVKESK. The CDR3 runs 20 residues. CDR3 DNA: TGTGCCAGCAGCCAAACTCCGGGACTAGCGGGGGACAGCTCCTACAATGAGCAGTTCTTC. Translation: CASSQTPGLAGDSSYNEQFF.

This clone was seen a single time. This rearrangement joins TRBV7-6 to TRBJ1-4; 10 bases fit TRBD1. Germline assignment: CDR1 SGHVS and CDR2 FNYEAQ. The V segment lost 3 bases and the J segment 8 bases; nucleotides outside the gene matches: 6. The CDR3 is 15 amino acids. CDR3 sequence (DNA): TGTGCCAGCAGCTTCCGGACAGGGGGGGAGGAAAAACTGTTTTTT. As protein: CASSFRTGGEEKLFF.

This clone appeared once. The rearrangement links TRBV3-1 (or the pseudogene TRBV3-2) to TRBJ1-5; 7 bases are shared with TRBD1. V shed 2 bases, J shed 7 bases, and the junction held 2 bases outside the gene matches. CDR3 size: 13 residues. The germline CDR1 and CDR2 sequences are LGHDT and YNNKEL (reference sequence). The CDR3: CASSQQGDQPQHF. CDR3 DNA sequence: TGTGCCAGCAGCCAACAGGGGGACCAGCCCCAGCATTTT.

J is TRBJ1-3 and V is TRBV7-2, with D perhaps TRBD1 (5 bases). Trimming pared 0 bases from V and 3 bases from J, leaving 12 bases between. The CDR3 sequence is 16 residues long. Germline-derived CDR1 and CDR2 are SGHTA and FQGNSA. CDR3 nucleotide sequence: TGTGCCAGCAGCTTAGCCGGTCGGGGGTTTGGAAACACCATATATTTT. It specifies CASSLAGRGFGNTIYF. Looking up the rest from reference TRBV7-2 and TRBJ1-3 gives the full variable domain: GAGVSQSPSNKVTEKGKDVELRCDPISGHTALYWYRQSLGQGLEFLIYFQGNSAPDKSGLPSDRFSAERTGGSVSTLTIQRTQQEDSAVYLCASSLAGRGFGNTIYFGEGSWLTVV.

V and J are TRBV5-4 and TRBJ2-3, with TRBD1 identical over 7 bases. Trimming cost V 0 bases and J 5 bases; bases outside gene matches: 0. CDR1 is SGHNT and CDR2 is YYREEE in the germline V gene (reference sequence). The CDR3 loop spans 13 amino acids. CDR3 bases: TGTGCCAGCAGCTTGGCAGGGGGAGATACGCAGTATTTT. This encodes CASSLAGGDTQYF.

The chain recombines TRBV5-4 with TRBJ1-2; TRBD1 aligns across 9 bases. Per the germline V gene, CDR1 is SGHNT and CDR2 is YYREEE (reference sequence). V lost 3 bases to trimming and J lost 5 bases; unmatched junction nucleotides: 2. This CDR3 region has 13 residues. The CDR3 DNA follows: TGTGCCAGCAGCTCGGACAGGGGATATGGCTACACCTTC. Translation: CASSSDRGYGYTF.

The V gene is TRBV5-1, the J gene TRBJ1-2; a weak D match, TRBD1 (5 bases). V lost 0 bases and J 1 base, leaving 7 bases between the germline ends. The CDR3 loop spans 14 amino acids. Germline CDR1 is SGHRS and CDR2 is YFSETQ. In nucleotides, the CDR3 is TGCGCCAGCAGCTTGGGGGACCTTAACTATGGCTACACCTTC. Translating gives CASSLGDLNYGYTF.

This clone was found once. The CDR3 nucleotides read TGCGCCAGCAGGGAGACAGGTTACGAGCAGTACTTC. Its translation: CASRETGYEQYF. This rearrangement joins TRBV5-1 to TRBJ2-7, with TRBD1 as a possible D gene (6 bases). There are 12 residues in the CDR3. CDR1 is SGHRS and CDR2 is YFSETQ in the germline V gene. V dropped 5 bases and J dropped 4 bases, with 10 bases sitting between them.

V is TRBV12-3 or TRBV12-4 and J is TRBJ1-4; D may be TRBD1 (6 bases). The CDR3 loop spans 13 amino acids. V lost 3 bases and J 6 bases, leaving 8 bases between the germline ends. CDR3 sequence (DNA): TGTGCCAGCAGTTTTACAGGGTATGAAAAACTGTTTTTT. This gives the protein CASSFTGYEKLFF.

This rearrangement joins TRBV28 to TRBJ2-7; the match to TRBD1 covers 7 bases. CDR3 length: 13 residues. V gave up 6 bases and J gave up 9 bases; unmatched junction bases: 11. The germline V gene encodes CDR1 MDHEN and CDR2 SYDVKM. The CDR3 DNA sequence: TGTGCCAGCAGCACACAGACAGGGCTTGCGCAGTACTTC. It encodes CASSTQTGLAQYF.

This chain connects TRBV19 to TRBJ2-6; D uncertain. Germline V gives CDR1 LNHDA, CDR2 SQIVND (reference sequence). The V gene lost 3 bases and the J gene lost 2 bases, with 8 bases spanning the gap. The CDR3 is 15 residues long. Here the CDR3 reads CASSIGGPGANVLTF. DNA of the CDR3: TGTGCCAGTAGTATTGGTGGGCCTGGGGCCAACGTCCTGACTTTC.

The chain combines TRBV9 with TRBJ2-5, with D perhaps TRBD1 (6 bases). The CDR3 is 14 amino acids. Germline CDR1 SGDLS, CDR2 YYNGEE. Trimming stripped 4 bases from V and 7 bases from J, with 17 bases between. In DNA, the CDR3 is TGTGCCAGCAGCCAACTCCAGGGGTTCGGGACCCAGTACTTC. Its protein product is CASSQLQGFGTQYF.

V usage is TRBV2 and J usage is TRBJ2-1, with D maybe TRBD1 (5 bases). The germline CDR1 and CDR2 sequences are SNHLY and FYNNEI. The CDR3 has 12 residues. The ends were cut back, 7 bases at V and 7 bases at J, with 11 bases in the middle. The CDR3 coding sequence is TGTGCCAGCACCAAGACAGAGAATGAGCAGTTCTTC. This translates into CASTKTENEQFF.

V gene TRBV5-6 combines with J gene TRBJ1-1; D uncertain. The V gene lost 3 bases and the J gene lost 3 bases, with 12 bases spanning the gap. Germline assignment: CDR1 SGHDT and CDR2 YYEEEE. The CDR3 has 14 residues. In DNA, the CDR3 is TGTGCCAGCAGCTGGGGATGGACGCACACTGAAGCTTTCTTT. It encodes CASSWGWTHTEAFF.